A single sample gave rise to the 19 T cell receptor beta chains below, sequenced in a study of blood T cell repertoires in COVID-19. Libraries were prepared by immunoSEQ multiplex PCR; TCRdb keeps only in-frame clonotypes and omits some of them. Among hundreds of thousands of clones listed, about 90% were seen once. The sample consisted of peripheral blood. These receptors were taken from a man aged 60 to 69 with COVID-19, enrolled during active disease.

This chain connects TRBV3-1 (or the pseudogene TRBV3-2) to TRBJ2-3; no firm D call. Germline values: CDR1 LGHDT, CDR2 YNNKEL (reference sequence). V lost 5 bases and J 4 bases, leaving 10 bases between the germline ends. The CDR3 totals 13 residues. The CDR3 loop reads CASSARGADTQYF. The CDR3, as DNA: TGTGCCAGCAGCGCAAGAGGTGCAGATACGCAGTATTTT.

The chain uses TRBV23-1 and TRBJ1-1; D is perhaps TRBD1 (5 bases). TRBV23-1 belongs to the ORF category, with a function that is uncertain. This CDR3 is built from 14 residues. The germline V and J ends were trimmed by 0 bases and 7 bases, with 12 bases remaining between them. The CDR3 spells CASSQSRRDCEAFF. DNA for the CDR3: TGCGCCAGCAGTCAATCCCGACGGGACTGTGAAGCTTTCTTT.

The chain uses TRBV6-5 and TRBJ2-7, with 11 positions matching TRBD2. With 2 bases clipped from V and 4 bases from J, the junction kept 4 bases outside the gene matches. Germline V gives CDR1 MNHEY, CDR2 SVGAGI. The CDR3 consists of 15 residues. This CDR3 is CASSYGGTSGYEQYF. DNA for the CDR3: TGTGCCAGCAGTTACGGCGGGACTAGCGGTTACGAGCAGTACTTC.

This clone has a single count. The chain combines TRBV2 with TRBJ2-3; TRBD2 matches 10 bases. The V gene's germline CDR1 is SNHLY and CDR2 FYNNEI. The CDR3 has 14 amino acids. The V and J ends lost 8 bases and 3 bases, in that order; junction bases with no gene match: 5. CDR3 sequence: CASAVAGGTDTQYF. Here the CDR3 DNA reads TGTGCCAGCGCGGTAGCGGGGGGAACAGATACGCAGTATTTT.

This clone was seen once. V gene TRBV20-1 combines with J gene TRBJ2-3; TRBD2 might be the D (5 bases). The V end lost 3 bases, the J end lost 1 base, and 20 bases lay between the germline ends. The CDR3 has 17 residues. The V gene's germline CDR1 is DFQATT and CDR2 SNEGSKA (reference sequence). The CDR3 DNA sequence: TGCAGTGCTAGTACGTATCTAGCCGGACGGGGCACAGATACGCAGTATTTT. This encodes CSASTYLAGRGTDTQYF.

The chain combines TRBV27 with TRBJ1-1, with D uncertain. The V and J ends lost 6 bases and 2 bases respectively, with 19 bases between them. The CDR3 runs to 16 residues. Germline V gene sequence: CDR1 MNHEY, CDR2 SMNVEV (reference sequence). CDR3 loop: CASSPVPTLINTEAFF. In DNA, the CDR3 is TGTGCCAGCAGCCCGGTCCCTACCCTTATTAACACTGAAGCTTTCTTT.

This clone was recorded a few times. The V call is TRBV5-1, the J call TRBJ2-5; D is possibly TRBD1 (5 bases). The CDR3 is 15 amino acids. Germline-derived CDR1 and CDR2 are SGHRS and YFSETQ. V shed 1 base and J shed 2 bases, with 12 bases lying between them. The CDR3, as DNA: TGCGCCAGCAGCTTGAATACAGGCAATCAAGAGACCCAGTACTTC. Amino acids: CASSLNTGNQETQYF.

The V call is TRBV6-6, the J call TRBJ2-7; the D gene is possibly TRBD1 (5 bases). The V end lost 0 bases, the J end lost 3 bases, and 9 bases lay between the germline ends. The CDR3 runs to 14 residues. In germline, CDR1 is MNHNY, CDR2 SVGAGI (reference sequence). The CDR3 nucleotides read TGTGCCAGCAGTTACTCCAGGGAAGTCTACGAGCAGTACTTC. Translating gives CASSYSREVYEQYF.

The chain has TRBV11-2 and TRBJ2-1; the match to TRBD2 covers 12 bases. Unmatched junction bases numbered 8, after V lost 4 bases and J lost 7 bases. Germline values: CDR1 SGHAT, CDR2 FQNNGV. This CDR3 spans 16 amino acids. The CDR3 nucleotides are TGTGCCAGCAGCTCCAGGTCGACTAGCGGGGGTAATGAGCAGTTCTTC. Its translation is CASSSRSTSGGNEQFF.

The chain is built from TRBV9 and TRBJ2-3; TRBD2 aligns across 13 bases. The germline CDR1 and CDR2 sequences are SGDLS and YYNGEE. The V segment lost 3 bases and the J segment 1 base; nucleotides outside the gene matches: 2. This CDR3 contains 16 residues. The CDR3 DNA reads TGTGCCAGCAGCGCCGGACTAGCGGGGGGCACAGATACGCAGTATTTT. Translating it yields CASSAGLAGGTDTQYF.

V and J are TRBV10-1 and TRBJ2-5; possibly TRBD2 for D (5 bases). Per germline, CDR1 WNHNN and CDR2 SYGVQD (reference sequence). V shed 5 bases and J shed 3 bases, with 10 bases lying between them. The CDR3 runs 13 residues. CDR3 in amino acids: CASSLDGKETQYF. Written as DNA, the CDR3 is TGCGCCAGCAGTTTGGACGGGAAAGAGACCCAGTACTTC.

This chain uses TRBV6-5 with TRBJ2-1; tentatively, D is TRBD1 (5 bases). Germline loops: CDR1 MNHEY, CDR2 SVGAGI. The CDR3 is made up of 14 amino acids. Trimming shortened V by 0 bases and J by 7 bases, and 10 bases separated the two germline ends. The CDR3 bases are TGTGCCAGCAGTTACTCGGGGCCGTCTAATGAGCAGTTCTTC. Amino acids: CASSYSGPSNEQFF.

This chain joins TRBV27 and TRBJ1-1, with D unresolved. The germline V gene has CDR1 MNHEY and CDR2 SMNVEV (reference sequence). Trimming left V 3 bases short and J 1 base short, with 6 bases between. This CDR3 is built from 13 residues. The CDR3 nucleotides are TGTGCCAGCAGTTTGGGGAGGAACACTGAAGCTTTCTTT. Its protein product is CASSLGRNTEAFF.

The rearrangement joins TRBV7-8 to TRBJ1-2; D perhaps matches TRBD1 (6 bases). CDR3 length equals 14 residues. Germline V gene data show CDR1 as SGHVS and CDR2 as FQNEAQ. V was cut by 4 bases and J by 7 bases, with 16 bases left in between. The CDR3: CASSSRTAVGGYTF. CDR3 DNA: TGTGCCAGCAGCTCCCGGACAGCCGTGGGTGGCTACACCTTC.

The gene calls are TRBV5-8 and TRBJ2-2, with TRBD2 matching 12 bases. With 0 bases clipped from V and 1 base from J, the junction kept 4 bases outside the gene matches. This CDR3 is 18 amino acids long. The germline gives CDR1 SGHTS, CDR2 YDEGEE. The CDR3: CASSLARTSGVNTGELFF. In DNA, the CDR3 is TGTGCCAGCAGCTTGGCCCGGACTAGCGGGGTGAACACCGGGGAGCTGTTTTTT.

The J gene is TRBJ1-1, the V gene TRBV6-2 or TRBV6-3; tentative D call: TRBD1 (6 bases). Germline V gene sequence: CDR1 MNHEY, CDR2 SVGEGT. There are 13 residues in the CDR3. V lost 5 bases to trimming and J lost 5 bases, with 12 bases between them. The CDR3 DNA follows: TGTGCCAGCAGTGACTACAGGGTGACTGAAGCTTTCTTT. As protein: CASSDYRVTEAFF.

The chain combines TRBV27 with TRBJ2-7; no clear D. The CDR3 is 15 residues long. Trimming stripped 7 bases from V and 0 bases from J, with 16 bases between. Germline CDR1 MNHEY, CDR2 SMNVEV (reference sequence). For the CDR3, the DNA is TGTGCCAGCACCCCGCCAGGCCAGAGCTCCTACGAGCAGTACTTC. It encodes CASTPPGQSSYEQYF.

The J gene is TRBJ1-5, the V gene TRBV18; 8 bases are a match to TRBD1. This CDR3 has 15 amino acids. Germline assignment: CDR1 KGHSH and CDR2 LQKENI. J gave up 2 bases and V 3 bases, and 3 bases lay outside the gene matches. The CDR3 nucleotides read TGTGCCAGCTCACCGTCGGGACAGGGCAATCAGCCCCAGCATTTT. Translation gives CASSPSGQGNQPQHF.

V gene TRBV6-5 combines with J gene TRBJ2-1, with a weak D call TRBD1 (6 bases). Trimming stripped 4 bases from V and 0 bases from J, with 13 bases between. Looked up from germline, CDR1 is MNHEY and CDR2 is SVGAGI. The CDR3 has 16 amino acids. CDR3: CASSSTGLSSYNEQFF. The CDR3 DNA reads as TGTGCCAGCAGTTCAACAGGGTTAAGCTCCTACAATGAGCAGTTCTTC.